What follows are 14 T cell receptor beta chains derived from one specimen sequenced in a study of blood T cell repertoires in COVID-19. Only in-frame clones appear in the TCRdb table, and some are missing; sequencing was by immunoSEQ multiplex PCR. The repertoire has 160,000 or so clones, around nine tenths of them found once; the top ten carry 9% to 12%. Sequenced input: peripheral blood. The receptors come from a woman aged 70-85 years with COVID-19, enrolled during active disease.

The chain employs TRBV10-3 and TRBJ2-5; TRBD1 matches 7 bases. Germline V lookup: CDR1 ENHRY, CDR2 SYGVKD. V trimming: 5 bases; J trimming: 5 bases; junction bases outside the gene matches: 8. CDR3 length equals 14 residues. In nucleotides, the CDR3 is TGTGCCATCAGTCTAGACAGGGATCGGGAGACCCAGTACTTC. The encoded protein is CAISLDRDRETQYF.

The chain has TRBV5-1 and TRBJ2-7, with D perhaps TRBD2 (6 bases). CDR1 SGHRS and CDR2 YFSETQ come from the germline V gene. Trimming pared 0 bases from V and 7 bases from J, leaving 23 bases between. This CDR3 has 17 residues. DNA for the CDR3: TGCGCCAGCAGCTTGGGCCCACGGCCCCGCGGGGCAAATGAGCAGTACTTC. Translation gives CASSLGPRPRGANEQYF.

The chain is built from TRBV6-4 and TRBJ1-1; D call uncertain. The ends were cut back, 8 bases at V and 0 bases at J, with 13 bases in the middle. CDR1 is MRHNA and CDR2 is SNTAGT in the germline V gene. The length of the CDR3 is 14 residues. The CDR3 loop is CASSRGGLNTEAFF. CDR3 bases: TGTGCCAGCTCCCGAGGTGGGTTGAACACTGAAGCTTTCTTT.

V is TRBV7-2 and J is TRBJ2-2; TRBD2 agrees at 7 bases. Germline V gene data show CDR1 as SGHTA and CDR2 as FQGNSA. The CDR3 length is 16 residues. J was trimmed by 2 bases and V by 2 bases; bases with no gene match: 5. The DNA for the CDR3 is TGTGCCAGCAGCTTACAGAGACTAGCAAACACCGGGGAGCTGTTTTTT. Amino acids: CASSLQRLANTGELFF.

The chain recombines TRBV5-1 with TRBJ1-1; 8 nucleotides agree with TRBD1. Trimming removed 6 bases from V and 0 bases from J; junction bases left unmatched: 4. Germline loops: CDR1 SGHRS, CDR2 YFSETQ. This CDR3 is 14 amino acids long. CDR3 protein: CASTRQGMNTEAFF. Here the CDR3 DNA reads TGCGCCAGCACTCGACAGGGGATGAACACTGAAGCTTTCTTT.

The genes are TRBV10-3 and TRBJ1-4, with 7 bases that match TRBD1. V dropped 6 bases and J dropped 7; count of bases not matched to a gene: 5. Looked up from germline, CDR1 is ENHRY and CDR2 is SYGVKD. The CDR3 is made up of 13 amino acids. The CDR3 DNA is TGTGCCATCAGAAACAGGGGTGGTGAAAAACTGTTTTTT. Encoded protein: CAIRNRGGEKLFF.

This chain links TRBV30 with TRBJ1-1; D call uncertain. Germline lookup yields CDR1 GTSNPN and CDR2 SVGIG (reference sequence). V lost 1 base, J lost 1 base, and 7 bases lay in between. This CDR3 is 13 amino acids long. The CDR3 nucleotides read TGTGCCTGGAGTGCCTTTAGGAACACTGAAGCTTTCTTT. Translating gives CAWSAFRNTEAFF.

The chain carries TRBV28 and TRBJ1-4; 12 nucleotides line up with TRBD1. Trimming took 5 bases from V and 3 from J; bases not matched to a gene: 7. The CDR3 sequence is 17 residues long. The germline gives CDR1 MDHEN, CDR2 SYDVKM. This CDR3 is CASSPQGQGASNEKLFF. In nucleotides, the CDR3 is TGTGCCAGCAGTCCCCAGGGACAGGGGGCTTCTAATGAAAAACTGTTTTTT.

The chain uses TRBV7-6 and TRBJ2-5; D might be TRBD1 (6 bases). The CDR3 consists of 15 residues. Per the germline V gene, CDR1 is SGHVS and CDR2 is FNYEAQ. Between the trimmed V and J ends, which lost 5 bases and 4 bases, there was a span of 17 bases. The CDR3 nucleotides read TGTGCCAGCAGCCGAACAGGGCCCCCGAGAGAGACCCAGTACTTC. Translation: CASSRTGPPRETQYF. Combining the CDR3 with reference TRBV7-6 and TRBJ2-5 gives the whole variable domain GAGVSQSPRYKVTKRGQDVALRCDPISGHVSLYWYRQALGQGPEFLTYFNYEAQQDKSGLPNDRFSAERPEGSISTLTIQRTEQRDSAMYRCASSRTGPPRETQYFGPGTRLLVL.

This chain links TRBV6-2 or TRBV6-3 with TRBJ1-2; D remains ambiguous. CDR3 length equals 11 residues. Trimming took 0 bases from V and 14 from J, leaving 10 bases between them. Per germline, CDR1 MNHEY and CDR2 SVGEGT. The CDR3 DNA reads as TGTGCCAGCAGTTACTCCACCGCTAGGACCTTC. Translated, it gives CASSYSTARTF.

This sequence joins TRBV5-1 and TRBJ1-4, with 9 bases aligning to TRBD1. Germline V gene lookup returns CDR1 SGHRS and CDR2 YFSETQ. The CDR3 has 15 amino acids. V dropped 4 bases and J dropped 8; count of bases not matched to a gene: 9. CDR3 loop: CASSPMGQGYEKLFF. Here the CDR3 DNA reads TGCGCCAGCAGCCCGATGGGACAGGGATACGAAAAACTGTTTTTT.

The chain has TRBV5-1 and TRBJ1-2; D gene unclear. The CDR3 totals 14 residues. The germline V gene has CDR1 SGHRS and CDR2 YFSETQ. Trimming stripped 0 bases from V and 1 base from J, with 7 bases between. The CDR3 is CASSLGPDNYGYTF. The CDR3 DNA follows: TGCGCCAGCAGCTTGGGGCCAGATAACTATGGCTACACCTTC.

This clone has just one count. The rearrangement links TRBV3-1 (or the pseudogene TRBV3-2) to TRBJ1-2; a possible D gene is TRBD1 (6 bases). Trimming removed 5 bases at V and 7 bases at J, with 17 bases between. Per germline, CDR1 LGHDT and CDR2 YNNKEL (reference sequence). The CDR3 extends over 14 amino acids. Here the CDR3 reads CASSKGTTTIGYTF. The CDR3 coding sequence is TGTGCCAGCAGCAAAGGGACAACCACTATTGGCTACACCTTC.

V gene TRBV27 combines with J gene TRBJ2-7, with 8 bases that match TRBD1. The CDR3 covers 15 residues. With 4 bases clipped from V and 3 bases from J, the junction kept 8 bases outside the gene matches. Looked up from germline, CDR1 is MNHEY and CDR2 is SMNVEV (reference sequence). CDR3 amino acids: CASSWAGTGVYEQYF. As DNA, the CDR3 is TGTGCCAGCAGTTGGGCCGGGACAGGAGTCTACGAGCAGTACTTC.